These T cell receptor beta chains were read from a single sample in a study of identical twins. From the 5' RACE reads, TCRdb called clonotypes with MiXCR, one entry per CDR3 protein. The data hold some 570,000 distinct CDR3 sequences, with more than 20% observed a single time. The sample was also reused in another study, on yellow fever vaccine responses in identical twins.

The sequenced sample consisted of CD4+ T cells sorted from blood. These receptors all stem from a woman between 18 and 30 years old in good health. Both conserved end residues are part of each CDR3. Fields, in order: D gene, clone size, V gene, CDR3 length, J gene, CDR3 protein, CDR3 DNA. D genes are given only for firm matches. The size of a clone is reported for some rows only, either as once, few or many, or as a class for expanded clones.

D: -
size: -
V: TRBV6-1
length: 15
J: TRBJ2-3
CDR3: CASSPTGPGADTQYF
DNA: TGTGCCAGCAGTCCCACGGGGCCGGGCGCAGATACGCAGTATTTT

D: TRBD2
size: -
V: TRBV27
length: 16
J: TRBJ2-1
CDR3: CASSRNGLAGESEQFF
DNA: TGTGCCAGCAGTCGAAATGGACTAGCGGGAGAATCCGAGCAGTTCTTC

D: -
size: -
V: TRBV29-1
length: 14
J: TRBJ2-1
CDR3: CSVVEGFSYNEQFF
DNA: TGCAGCGTTGTGGAGGGATTCTCCTACAATGAGCAGTTCTTC

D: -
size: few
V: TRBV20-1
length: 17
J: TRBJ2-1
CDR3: CSASLPSDLMGYNEQFF
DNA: TGCAGTGCTAGCCTCCCCAGCGACTTGATGGGTTACAATGAGCAGTTCTTC

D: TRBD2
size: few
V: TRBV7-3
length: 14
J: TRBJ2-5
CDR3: CASSLNAGGETQYF
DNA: TGTGCCAGCAGCTTAAATGCGGGAGGAGAGACCCAGTACTTC

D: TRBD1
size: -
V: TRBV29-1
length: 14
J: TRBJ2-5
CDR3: CSVTGTAVRETQYF
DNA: TGCAGCGTGACCGGGACAGCGGTTAGGGAGACCCAGTACTTC

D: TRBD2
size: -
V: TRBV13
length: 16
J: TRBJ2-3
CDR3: CASSLVASGRPDTQYF
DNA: TGTGCCAGCAGCTTAGTGGCTAGCGGGAGGCCAGATACGCAGTATTTT

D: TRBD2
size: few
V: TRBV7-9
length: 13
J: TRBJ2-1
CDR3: CASSWGGYNEQFF
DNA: TGTGCCAGCAGCTGGGGGGGTTACAATGAGCAGTTCTTC

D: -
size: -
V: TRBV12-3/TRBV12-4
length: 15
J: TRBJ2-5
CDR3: CASSFRTDTQETQYF
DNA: TGTGCCAGCAGTTTCCGGACAGACACCCAAGAGACCCAGTACTTC

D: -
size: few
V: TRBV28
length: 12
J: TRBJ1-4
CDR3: CASTPSGEKLFF
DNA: TGTGCCAGCACCCCGTCGGGGGAAAAACTGTTTTTT

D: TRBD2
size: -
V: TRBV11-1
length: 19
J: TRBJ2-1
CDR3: CASSLAQSSGLSSYNEQFF
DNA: TGTGCCAGCAGCTTAGCGCAGTCTAGCGGACTGAGCTCCTACAATGAGCAGTTCTTC

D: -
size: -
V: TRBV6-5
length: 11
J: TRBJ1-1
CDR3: CASNSGPVAFF
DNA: TGTGCCAGCAACTCAGGGCCTGTAGCTTTCTTT

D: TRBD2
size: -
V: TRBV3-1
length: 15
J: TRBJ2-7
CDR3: CASSQGSGGPNEQYF
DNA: TGTGCCAGCAGCCAAGGATCGGGAGGGCCCAACGAGCAGTACTTC

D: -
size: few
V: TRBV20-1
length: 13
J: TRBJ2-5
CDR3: CSARQVIGETQYF
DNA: TGCAGTGCTAGACAAGTCATAGGAGAGACCCAGTACTTC

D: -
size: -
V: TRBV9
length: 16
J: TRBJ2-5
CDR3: CASSVAWDSYQETQYF
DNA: TGTGCCAGCAGCGTAGCATGGGACTCGTACCAAGAGACCCAGTACTTC

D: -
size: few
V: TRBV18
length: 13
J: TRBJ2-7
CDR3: CASSPSGLYEQYF
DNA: TGTGCCAGCTCACCGTCCGGACTCTACGAGCAGTACTTC

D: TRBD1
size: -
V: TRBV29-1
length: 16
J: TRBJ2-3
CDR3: CSVRGPTGQGTDTQYF
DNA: TGCAGCGTTCGGGGACCCACGGGACAGGGCACAGATACGCAGTATTTT

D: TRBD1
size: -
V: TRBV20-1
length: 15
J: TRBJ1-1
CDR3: CSARGTGRGSTEAFF
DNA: TGCAGTGCTAGGGGGACAGGGCGGGGTAGCACTGAAGCTTTCTTT

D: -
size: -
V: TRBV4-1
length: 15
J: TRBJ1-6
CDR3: CASSQGSQAGSPLHF
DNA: TGCGCCAGCAGCCAAGGATCCCAGGCGGGTTCACCCCTCCACTTT

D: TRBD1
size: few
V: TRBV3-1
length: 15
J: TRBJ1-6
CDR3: CASSQGTGDNSPLHF
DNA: TGTGCCAGCAGCCAAGGGACAGGGGATAATTCACCCCTCCACTTT

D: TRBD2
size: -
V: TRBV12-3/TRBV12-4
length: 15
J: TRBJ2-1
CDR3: CASSFLAGGGGEQFF
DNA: TGTGCCAGCAGTTTTTTAGCGGGAGGTGGGGGTGAGCAGTTCTTC

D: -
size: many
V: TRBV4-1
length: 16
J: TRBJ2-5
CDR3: CASSQDRQGSTETQYF
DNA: TGCGCCAGCAGCCAAGATCGGCAGGGGAGCACAGAGACCCAGTACTTC

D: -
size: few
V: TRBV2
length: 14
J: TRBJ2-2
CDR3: CASSEGQDTGELFF
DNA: TGTGCCAGCAGTGAAGGACAGGACACCGGGGAGCTGTTTTTT

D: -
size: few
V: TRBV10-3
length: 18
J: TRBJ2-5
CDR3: CAISEGKNFRDPQETQYF
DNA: TGTGCCATCAGTGAGGGGAAAAATTTCAGGGATCCCCAAGAGACCCAGTACTTC

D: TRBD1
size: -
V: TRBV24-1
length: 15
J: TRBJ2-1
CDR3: CATSDRAGGIHEQFF
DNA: TGTGCCACCAGTGATCGCGCAGGGGGTATCCATGAGCAGTTCTTC

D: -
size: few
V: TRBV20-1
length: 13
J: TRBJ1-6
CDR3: CSARVSGNSPLHF
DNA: TGCAGTGCTAGAGTTTCGGGGAATTCACCCCTCCACTTT

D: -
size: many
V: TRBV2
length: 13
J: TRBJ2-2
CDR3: CASSEGGPGELFF
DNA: TGTGCCAGCAGTGAGGGTGGCCCCGGGGAGCTGTTTTTT

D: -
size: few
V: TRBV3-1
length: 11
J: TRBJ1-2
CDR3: CASSRRDRPTF
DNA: TGTGCCAGCAGCCGCCGGGACCGACCGACCTTC